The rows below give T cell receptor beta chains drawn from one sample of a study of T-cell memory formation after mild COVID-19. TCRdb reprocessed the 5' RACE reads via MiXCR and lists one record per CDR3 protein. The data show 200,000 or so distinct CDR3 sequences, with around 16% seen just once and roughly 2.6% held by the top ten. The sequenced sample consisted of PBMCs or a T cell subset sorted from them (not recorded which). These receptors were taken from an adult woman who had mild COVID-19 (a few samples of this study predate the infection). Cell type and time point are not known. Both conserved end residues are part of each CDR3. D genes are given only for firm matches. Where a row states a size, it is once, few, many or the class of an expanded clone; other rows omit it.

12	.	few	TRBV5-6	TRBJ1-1	CASRIGTTEAFF	TGTGCCAGCAGGATTGGGACCACTGAAGCTTTCTTT
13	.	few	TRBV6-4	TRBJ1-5	CASSGSPGQPQHF	TGTGCCAGCAGTGGGAGTCCCGGCCAGCCCCAGCATTTT
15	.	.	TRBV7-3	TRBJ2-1	CASSFDSNSYNEQFF	TGTGCCAGCAGTTTTGACAGCAACTCCTACAATGAGCAGTTCTTC
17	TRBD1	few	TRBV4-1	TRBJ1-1	CASSQANRGPVNTEAFF	TGCGCCAGCAGCCAAGCCAACAGGGGGCCGGTGAACACTGAAGCTTTCTTT
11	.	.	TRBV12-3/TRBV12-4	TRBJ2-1	CASSSRGEQFF	TGTGCCAGCAGTTCCCGCGGTGAGCAGTTCTTC
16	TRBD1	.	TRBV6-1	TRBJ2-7	CASSERGGSEGYEQYF	TGTGCCAGCAGTGAAAGAGGGGGCTCGGAAGGATACGAGCAGTACTTC
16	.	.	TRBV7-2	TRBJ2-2	CASSLRVGAYTGELFF	TGTGCCAGCAGCTTACGAGTAGGGGCCTACACCGGGGAGCTGTTTTTT
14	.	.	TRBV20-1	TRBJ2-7	CSAPEGRGSREQYF	TGCAGTGCCCCGGAGGGCAGGGGAAGTCGGGAGCAGTACTTC
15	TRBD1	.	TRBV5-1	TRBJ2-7	CASSQGTGSGYEQYF	TGCGCCAGCAGCCAAGGGACAGGGTCCGGATACGAGCAGTACTTC
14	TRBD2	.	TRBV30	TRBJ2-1	CAWSSGGGSREQFF	TGTGCCTGGAGTTCCGGGGGGGGATCCCGGGAGCAGTTCTTC
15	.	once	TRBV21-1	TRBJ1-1	CASSIDSALNTEAFF	TGTGCCAGCAGCATTGACAGCGCCCTGAACACTGAAGCTTTCTTT
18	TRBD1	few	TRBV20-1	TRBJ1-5	CSARKAGQGAFGNQPQHF	TGCAGTGCCCGAAAAGCGGGACAGGGGGCATTTGGCAATCAGCCCCAGCATTTT
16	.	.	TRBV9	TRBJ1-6	CASSVGRRGGNSPLHF	TGTGCCAGCAGCGTCGGCCGGAGGGGGGGTAATTCACCCCTCCACTTT
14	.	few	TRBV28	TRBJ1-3	CASSLEVHRDTIYF	TGTGCCAGCAGCCTTGAGGTACACAGGGACACCATATATTTT
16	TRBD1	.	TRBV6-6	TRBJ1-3	CASRPDRVSSGNTIYF	TGTGCCAGCAGGCCCGACAGGGTGAGCTCCGGAAACACCATATATTTT
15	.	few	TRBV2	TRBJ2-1	CASIRGDGSYNEQFF	TGTGCCAGCATACGAGGTGACGGGTCCTACAATGAGCAGTTCTTC
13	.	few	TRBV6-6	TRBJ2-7	CASSLVSTGEQYF	TGTGCCAGCAGTTTGGTCTCGACGGGCGAGCAGTACTTC
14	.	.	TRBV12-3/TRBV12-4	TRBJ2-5	CASSLRGHQETQYF	TGTGCCAGCAGTTTAAGGGGTCACCAAGAGACCCAGTACTTC